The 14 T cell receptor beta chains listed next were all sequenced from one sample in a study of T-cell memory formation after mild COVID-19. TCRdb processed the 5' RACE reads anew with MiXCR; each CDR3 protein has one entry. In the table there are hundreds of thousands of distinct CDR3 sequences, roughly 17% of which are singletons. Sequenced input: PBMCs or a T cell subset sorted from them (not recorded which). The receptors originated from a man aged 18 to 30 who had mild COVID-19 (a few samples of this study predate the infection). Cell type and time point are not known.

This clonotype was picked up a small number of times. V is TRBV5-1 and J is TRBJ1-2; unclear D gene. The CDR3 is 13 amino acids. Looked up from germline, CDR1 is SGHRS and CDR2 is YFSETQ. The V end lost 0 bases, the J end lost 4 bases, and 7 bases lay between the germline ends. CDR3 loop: CASSLDSGYGYTF. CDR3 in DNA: TGCGCCAGCAGCTTGGATTCCGGCTATGGCTACACCTTC.

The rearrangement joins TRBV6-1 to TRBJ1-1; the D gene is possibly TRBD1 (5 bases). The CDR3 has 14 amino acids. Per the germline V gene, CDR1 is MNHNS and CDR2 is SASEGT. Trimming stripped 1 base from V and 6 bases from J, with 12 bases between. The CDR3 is CASSEGPGFAEAFF. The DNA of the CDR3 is TGTGCCAGCAGTGAAGGACCAGGGTTCGCTGAAGCTTTCTTT.

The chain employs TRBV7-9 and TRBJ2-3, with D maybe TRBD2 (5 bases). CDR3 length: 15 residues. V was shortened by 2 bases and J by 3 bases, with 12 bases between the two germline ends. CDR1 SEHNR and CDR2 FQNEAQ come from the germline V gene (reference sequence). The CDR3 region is CASSLLGETTDTQYF. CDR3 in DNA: TGTGCCAGCAGCTTACTCGGGGAGACTACAGATACGCAGTATTTT.

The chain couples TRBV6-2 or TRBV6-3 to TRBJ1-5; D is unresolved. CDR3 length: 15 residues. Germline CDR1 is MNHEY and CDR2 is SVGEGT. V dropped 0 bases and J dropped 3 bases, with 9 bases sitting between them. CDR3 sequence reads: CASSYSTQFNQPQHF. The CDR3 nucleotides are TGTGCCAGCAGTTACTCGACTCAGTTCAATCAGCCCCAGCATTTT.

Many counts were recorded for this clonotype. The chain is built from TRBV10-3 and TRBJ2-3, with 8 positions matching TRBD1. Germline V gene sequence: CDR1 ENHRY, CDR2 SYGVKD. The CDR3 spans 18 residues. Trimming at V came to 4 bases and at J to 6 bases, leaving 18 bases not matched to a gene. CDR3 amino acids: CAISVTGALFIVSDTQYF. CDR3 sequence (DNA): TGTGCCATCAGTGTGACAGGGGCCCTATTTATCGTTTCGGATACGCAGTATTTT.

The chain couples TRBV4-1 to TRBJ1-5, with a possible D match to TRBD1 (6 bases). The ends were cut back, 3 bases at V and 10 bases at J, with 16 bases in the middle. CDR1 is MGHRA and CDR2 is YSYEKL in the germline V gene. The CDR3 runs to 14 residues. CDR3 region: CASSQEGGYSPQHF. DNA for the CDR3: TGCGCCAGCAGCCAGGAAGGGGGTTACAGCCCCCAGCATTTT.

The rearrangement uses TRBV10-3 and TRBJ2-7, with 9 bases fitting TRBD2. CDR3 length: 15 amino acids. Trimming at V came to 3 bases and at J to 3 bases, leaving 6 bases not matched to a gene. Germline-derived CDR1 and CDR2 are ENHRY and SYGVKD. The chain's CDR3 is CAISDVAGASYEQYF. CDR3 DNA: TGTGCCATCAGTGACGTAGCGGGGGCCAGCTACGAGCAGTACTTC.

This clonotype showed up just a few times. The CDR3 is CASSRRQGLETQYF. In DNA form, the CDR3 reads TGTGCCAGCAGCCGACGACAGGGGTTGGAGACCCAGTACTTC. The rearrangement joins TRBV7-2 to TRBJ2-5; 8 nucleotides match TRBD1. Germline V gene lookup returns CDR1 SGHTA and CDR2 FQGNSA. V trimming: 5 bases; J trimming: 5 bases; junction bases outside the gene matches: 7. CDR3 length equals 14 residues.

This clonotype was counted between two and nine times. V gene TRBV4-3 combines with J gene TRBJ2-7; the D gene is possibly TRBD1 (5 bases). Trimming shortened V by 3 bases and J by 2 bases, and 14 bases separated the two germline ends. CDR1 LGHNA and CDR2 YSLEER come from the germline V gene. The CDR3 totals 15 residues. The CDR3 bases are TGCGCCAGCAGCCACCTCGCCCAGGGTCCCTACGAGCAGTACTTC. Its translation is CASSHLAQGPYEQYF.

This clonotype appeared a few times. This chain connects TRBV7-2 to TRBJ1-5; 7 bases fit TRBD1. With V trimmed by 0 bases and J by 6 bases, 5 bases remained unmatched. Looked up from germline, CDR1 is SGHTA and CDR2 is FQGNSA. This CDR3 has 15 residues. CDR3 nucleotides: TGTGCCAGCAGCTTAGCTACAGGGGTGAGTCAGCCCCAGCATTTT. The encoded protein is CASSLATGVSQPQHF.

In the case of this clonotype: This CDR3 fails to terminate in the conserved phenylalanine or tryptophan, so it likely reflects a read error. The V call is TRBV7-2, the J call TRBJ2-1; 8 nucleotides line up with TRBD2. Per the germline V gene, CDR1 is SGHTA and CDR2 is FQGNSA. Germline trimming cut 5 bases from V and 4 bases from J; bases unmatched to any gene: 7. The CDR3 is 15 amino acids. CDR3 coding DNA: TGTGCCAGCAGCAGCCGACTAGCGCGGTACAATGAGCAGTTCTAC. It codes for CASSSRLARYNEQFY.

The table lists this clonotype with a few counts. CDR3 DNA: TGTGCCAGCAGCTTAGCGGCGGGACAGGGCTCCTATGGCTACACCTTC. It is translated as CASSLAAGQGSYGYTF. The chain is built from TRBV7-2 and TRBJ1-2, with 9 bases lining up with TRBD1. CDR1 SGHTA and CDR2 FQGNSA come from the germline V gene. The CDR3 is made up of 16 amino acids. Trimming removed 0 bases from V and 4 bases from J; junction bases left unmatched: 6.

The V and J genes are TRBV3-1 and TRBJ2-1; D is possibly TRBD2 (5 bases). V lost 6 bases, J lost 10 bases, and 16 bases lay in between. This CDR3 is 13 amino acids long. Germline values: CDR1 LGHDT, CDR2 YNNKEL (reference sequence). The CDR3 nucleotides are TGTGCCAGCAGTGGGATCAGCGGTCTGGAGCAGTTCTTC. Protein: CASSGISGLEQFF.

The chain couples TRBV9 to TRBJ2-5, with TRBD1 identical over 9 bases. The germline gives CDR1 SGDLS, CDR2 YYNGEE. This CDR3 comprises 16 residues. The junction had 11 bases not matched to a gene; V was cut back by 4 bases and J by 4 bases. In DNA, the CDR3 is TGTGCCAGCAGCCTATCGACAGGGGGAGAAGGAGAGACCCAGTACTTC. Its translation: CASSLSTGGEGETQYF.